These T cell receptor beta chains were read from a single sample in a study of CD8+CD57+ T cells in acquired aplastic anemia. TCRdb redid the calling of the reads with MiXCR, one entry per CDR3 protein. This sample yields some 140,000 distinct CDR3 sequences, of which about 52% are seen a single time; 12% belongs to the top ten. Sequenced input: sorted CD4+, CD8+, or CD8+CD57+ T cells (not recorded which) from PBMCs. The receptors derive from a human donor with aplastic anemia. Both conserved end residues are part of each CDR3. D genes are given only for firm matches. For some rows the clone size is stated as once, few or many, or as a class when expanded; others skip it.

many	TRBV6-1	-	TRBJ1-1	CASRDKNTEAFF	TGTGCCAGTCGGGACAAGAACACTGAAGCTTTCTTT
many	TRBV2	-	TRBJ2-5	CASSTPGRQETQYF	TGTGCCAGCAGTACCCCAGGGAGACAAGAGACCCAGTACTTC
-	TRBV10-3	-	TRBJ2-7	CAISESTLRVGKQYF	TGTGCCATCAGTGAGTCGACGTTGCGGGTCGGCAAGCAGTACTTC
many	TRBV4-2	-	TRBJ1-2	CASSQDRGGGNMDGYTF	TGTGCCAGCAGCCAAGATCGGGGAGGGGGGAATATGGATGGCTACACCTTC
many	TRBV7-8	-	TRBJ2-7	CASSPRRVGFDEQYF	TGTGCCAGCAGCCCTAGGAGGGTTGGTTTCGACGAGCAGTACTTC
-	TRBV25-1	-	TRBJ1-1	CASSEGLANTEAFF	TGTGCCAGCAGTGAAGGACTAGCGAACACTGAAGCTTTCTTT
many	TRBV4-3	-	TRBJ1-2	CASSQGPTDSYGYTF	TGCGCCAGCAGCCAGGGACCGACAGATAGCTATGGCTACACCTTC
few	TRBV27	-	TRBJ1-4	CASSPSAGEAGEKLFF	TGTGCCAGCAGTCCCTCTGCAGGGGAAGCGGGTGAAAAACTGTTTTTT
-	TRBV12-3/TRBV12-4	-	TRBJ2-2	CASSTRGLAGELFF	TGTGCCAGCAGTACCAGGGGATTGGCCGGGGAGCTGTTTTTT
once	TRBV5-4	-	TRBJ1-6	CASSPGSLSPLHF	TGTGCCAGCAGTCCCGGGAGCCTTTCACCCCTCCACTTT
-	TRBV29-1	-	TRBJ1-2	CSVEELQSTGYGYTF	TGCAGCGTTGAAGAGCTCCAGTCCACGGGCTATGGCTACACCTTC
few	TRBV7-6	-	TRBJ1-1	CASSLEGALSGRLNTEAFF	TGTGCCAGCAGCTTAGAAGGGGCTTTAAGCGGGCGTTTAAACACTGAAGCTTTCTTT
-	TRBV7-9	-	TRBJ2-5	CASSLSIGEETQYF	TGTGCCAGCAGCTTATCGATAGGAGAGGAGACCCAGTACTTC
many	TRBV3-1	-	TRBJ2-3	CASSQDPGRTDTQYF	TGTGCCAGCAGCCAAGATCCGGGCCGCACAGATACGCAGTATTTT
-	TRBV6-1	TRBD1	TRBJ2-2	CASSEFRTGRNTGELFF	TGTGCCAGCAGTGAATTCAGGACAGGGAGAAACACCGGGGAGCTGTTTTTT
many	TRBV2	TRBD1	TRBJ1-1	CASSPVEDRVFTEAFF	TGTGCCAGCAGTCCCGTGGAGGACAGGGTTTTCACTGAAGCTTTCTTT